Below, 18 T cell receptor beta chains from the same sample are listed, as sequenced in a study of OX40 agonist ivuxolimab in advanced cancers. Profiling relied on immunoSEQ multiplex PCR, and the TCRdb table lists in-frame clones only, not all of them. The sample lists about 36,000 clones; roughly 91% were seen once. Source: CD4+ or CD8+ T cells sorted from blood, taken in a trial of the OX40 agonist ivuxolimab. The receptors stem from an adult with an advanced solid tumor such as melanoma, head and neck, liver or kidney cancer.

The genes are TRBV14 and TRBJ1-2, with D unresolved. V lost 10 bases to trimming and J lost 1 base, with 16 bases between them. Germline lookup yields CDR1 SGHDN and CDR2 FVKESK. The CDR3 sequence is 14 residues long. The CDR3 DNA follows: TGTGCCACCTTCTCGAACTCAGTTAACTATGGCTACACCTTC. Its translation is CATFSNSVNYGYTF.

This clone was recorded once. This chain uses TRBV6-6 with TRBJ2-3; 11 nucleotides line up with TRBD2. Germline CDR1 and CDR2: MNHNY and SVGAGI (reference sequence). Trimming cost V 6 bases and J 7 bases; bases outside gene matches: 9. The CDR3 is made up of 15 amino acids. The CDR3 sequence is CASRSLAGVFNTQYF. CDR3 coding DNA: TGTGCCAGCAGGTCACTAGCGGGAGTTTTTAATACGCAGTATTTT.

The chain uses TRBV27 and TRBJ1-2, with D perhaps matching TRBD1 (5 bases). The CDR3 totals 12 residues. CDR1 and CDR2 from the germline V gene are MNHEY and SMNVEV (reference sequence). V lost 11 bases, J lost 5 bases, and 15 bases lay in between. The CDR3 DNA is TGTGCCGTAGGTATAGGGGCGTATGGCTACACCTTC. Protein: CAVGIGAYGYTF.

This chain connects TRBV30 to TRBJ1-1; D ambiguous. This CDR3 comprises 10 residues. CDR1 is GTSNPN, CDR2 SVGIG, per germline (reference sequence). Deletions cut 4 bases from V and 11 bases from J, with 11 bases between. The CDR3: CAWIDWRAFF. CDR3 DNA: TGTGCCTGGATTGACTGGCGGGCTTTCTTT.

The CDR3 loop is CASSEALGPYEQYF. In DNA form, the CDR3 reads TGTGCCAGCAGTGAAGCGCTTGGTCCTTACGAGCAGTACTTC. The chain recombines TRBV2 with TRBJ2-7; D is uncertain. Germline CDR1 is SNHLY and CDR2 is FYNNEI. The CDR3 covers 14 residues. V gave up 0 bases and J gave up 4 bases, with 10 bases separating them.

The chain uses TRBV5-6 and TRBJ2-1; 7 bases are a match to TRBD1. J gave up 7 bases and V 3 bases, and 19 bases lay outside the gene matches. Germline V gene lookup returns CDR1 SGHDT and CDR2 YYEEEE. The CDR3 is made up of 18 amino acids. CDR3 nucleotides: TGTGCCAGCAGCTCCGCGGACAGGAACCGGATCGTTTTGAATGAGCAGTTCTTC. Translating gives CASSSADRNRIVLNEQFF. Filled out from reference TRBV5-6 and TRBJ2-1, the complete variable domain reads DAGVTQSPTHLIKTRGQQVTLRCSPKSGHDTVSWYQQALGQGPQFIFQYYEEEERQRGNFPDRFSGHQFPNYSSELNVNALLLGDSALYLCASSSADRNRIVLNEQFFGPGTRLTVL.

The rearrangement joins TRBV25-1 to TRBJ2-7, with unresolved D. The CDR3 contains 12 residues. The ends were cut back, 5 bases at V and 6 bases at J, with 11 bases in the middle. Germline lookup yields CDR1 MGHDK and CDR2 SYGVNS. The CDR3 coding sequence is TGTGCCAGCAGTTTGGGTTTTGGCGAGCAGTACTTC. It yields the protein CASSLGFGEQYF.

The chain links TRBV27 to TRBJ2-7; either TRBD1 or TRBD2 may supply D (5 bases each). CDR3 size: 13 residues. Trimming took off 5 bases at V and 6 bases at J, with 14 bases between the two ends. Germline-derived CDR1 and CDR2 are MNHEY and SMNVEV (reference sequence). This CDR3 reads CASSLGAGLEQYF. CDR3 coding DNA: TGTGCCAGCAGTCTCGGGGCGGGTCTCGAGCAGTACTTC.

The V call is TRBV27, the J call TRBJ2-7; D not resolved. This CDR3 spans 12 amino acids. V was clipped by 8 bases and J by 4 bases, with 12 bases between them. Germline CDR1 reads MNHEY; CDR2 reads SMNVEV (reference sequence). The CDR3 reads CASGRGIYEQYF. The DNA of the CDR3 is TGTGCCAGCGGGCGTGGAATATACGAGCAGTACTTC.

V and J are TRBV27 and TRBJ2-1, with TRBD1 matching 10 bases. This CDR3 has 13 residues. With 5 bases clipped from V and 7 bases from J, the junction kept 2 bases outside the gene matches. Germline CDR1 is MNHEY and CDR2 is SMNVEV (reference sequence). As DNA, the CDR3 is TGTGCCAGCAGTCCGGGACAGGGGAATGAGCAGTTCTTC. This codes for CASSPGQGNEQFF.

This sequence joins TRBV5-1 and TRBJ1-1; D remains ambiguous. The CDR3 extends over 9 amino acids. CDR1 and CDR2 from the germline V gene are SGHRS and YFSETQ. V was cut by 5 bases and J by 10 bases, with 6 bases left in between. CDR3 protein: CASSFRAFF. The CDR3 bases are TGCGCCAGCAGTTTCAGAGCTTTCTTT. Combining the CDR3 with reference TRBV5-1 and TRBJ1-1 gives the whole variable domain KAGVTQTPRYLIKTRGQQVTLSCSPISGHRSVSWYQQTPGQGLQFLFEYFSETQRNKGNFPGRFSGRQFSNSRSEMNVSTLELGDSALYLCASSFRAFFGQGTRLTVV.

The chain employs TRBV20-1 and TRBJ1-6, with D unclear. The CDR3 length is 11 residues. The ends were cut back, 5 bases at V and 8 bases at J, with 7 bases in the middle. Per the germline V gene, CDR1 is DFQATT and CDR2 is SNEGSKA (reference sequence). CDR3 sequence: CSASVDSPLHF. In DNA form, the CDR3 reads TGCAGTGCTTCAGTGGATTCACCCCTCCACTTT.

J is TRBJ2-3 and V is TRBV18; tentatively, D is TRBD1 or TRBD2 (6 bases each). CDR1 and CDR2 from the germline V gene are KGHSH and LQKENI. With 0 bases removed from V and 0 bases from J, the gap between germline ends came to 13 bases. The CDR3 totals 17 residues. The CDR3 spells CASSPPWGAESTDTQYF. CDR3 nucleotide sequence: TGTGCCAGCTCACCACCTTGGGGGGCCGAAAGCACAGATACGCAGTATTTT.

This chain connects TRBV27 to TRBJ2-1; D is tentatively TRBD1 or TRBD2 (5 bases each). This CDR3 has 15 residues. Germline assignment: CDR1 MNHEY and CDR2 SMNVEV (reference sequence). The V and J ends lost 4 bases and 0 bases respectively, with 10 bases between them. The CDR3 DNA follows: TGTGCCAGCAGTTCGGGGCCAAGCTCCTACAATGAGCAGTTCTTC. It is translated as CASSSGPSSYNEQFF.

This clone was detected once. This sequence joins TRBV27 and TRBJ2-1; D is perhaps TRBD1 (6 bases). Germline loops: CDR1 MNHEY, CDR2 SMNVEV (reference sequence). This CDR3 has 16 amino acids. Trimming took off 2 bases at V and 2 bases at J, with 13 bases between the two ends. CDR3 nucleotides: TGTGCCAGCAGTTTAGTTGCCCAGGGGCCCTACAATGAGCAGTTCTTC. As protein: CASSLVAQGPYNEQFF.

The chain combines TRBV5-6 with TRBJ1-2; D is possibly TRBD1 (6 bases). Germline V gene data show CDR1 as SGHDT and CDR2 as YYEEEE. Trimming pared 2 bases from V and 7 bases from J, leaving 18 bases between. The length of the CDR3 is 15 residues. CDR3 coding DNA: TGTGCCAGCAGCTTCGGACAGCCGATAACTATTGGCTACACCTTC. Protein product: CASSFGQPITIGYTF.

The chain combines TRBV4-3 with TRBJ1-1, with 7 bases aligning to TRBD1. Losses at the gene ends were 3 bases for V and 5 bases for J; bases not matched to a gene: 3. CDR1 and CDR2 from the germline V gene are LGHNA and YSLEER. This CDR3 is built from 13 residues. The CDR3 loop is CASSQTGITEAFF. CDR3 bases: TGCGCCAGCAGCCAGACAGGGATAACTGAAGCTTTCTTT.

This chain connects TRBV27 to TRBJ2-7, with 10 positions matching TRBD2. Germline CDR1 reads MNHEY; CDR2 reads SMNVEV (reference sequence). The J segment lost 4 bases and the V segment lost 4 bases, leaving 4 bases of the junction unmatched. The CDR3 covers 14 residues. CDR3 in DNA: TGTGCCAGCAGTTCCGGACTAGCGGTTTACGAGCAGTACTTC. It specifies CASSSGLAVYEQYF.